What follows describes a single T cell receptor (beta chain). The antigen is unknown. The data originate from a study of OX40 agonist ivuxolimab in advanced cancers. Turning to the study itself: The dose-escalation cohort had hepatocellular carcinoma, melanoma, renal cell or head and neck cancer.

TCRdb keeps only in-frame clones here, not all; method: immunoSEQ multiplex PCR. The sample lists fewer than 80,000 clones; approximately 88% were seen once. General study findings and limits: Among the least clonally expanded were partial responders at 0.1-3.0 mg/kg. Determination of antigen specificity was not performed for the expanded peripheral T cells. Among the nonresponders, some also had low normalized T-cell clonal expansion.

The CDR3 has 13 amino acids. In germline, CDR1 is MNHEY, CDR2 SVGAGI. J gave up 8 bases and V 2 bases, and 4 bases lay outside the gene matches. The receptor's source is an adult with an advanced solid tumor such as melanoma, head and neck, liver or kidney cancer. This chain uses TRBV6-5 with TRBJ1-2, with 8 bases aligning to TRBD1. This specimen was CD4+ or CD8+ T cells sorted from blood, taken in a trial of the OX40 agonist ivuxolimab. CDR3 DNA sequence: TGTGCCAGCAGTTACGGACAGGGCGACGGCTACACCTTC. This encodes CASSYGQGDGYTF.